This T cell receptor beta chain was documented in a study of CD8 T cells in Susac syndrome. After extraction with the RNeasy kit, roughly 0.5 to 1 ug of the RNA was reverse transcribed using random hexamers. An immunoSEQ multiplex PCR generated amplified TCR beta CDR3 products spanning 54 Vbeta and 13 Jbeta. TCRdb used MiXCR to reprocess the immunoSEQ multiplex PCR reads, holding one entry per CDR3 protein. The data contain some 200,000 distinct CDR3 sequences, about 94% of them seen just once; the ten biggest clones take up 0.098%. V gave up 8 bases and J gave up 1 base, with 6 bases separating them. The germline V gene has CDR1 MNHEY and CDR2 SVGEGT. The CDR3 is 12 amino acids. Sequencing of TCR beta was performed on blood CD8+ T cells and on blood CD4+ T cells.

Sample: CD4+ T cells from PBMCs. The sequence came from a human donor with Susac syndrome. The chain joins TRBV6-2 or TRBV6-3 to TRBJ1-5; D is ambiguous. The CDR3 reads CASRTSNQPQHF. DNA for the CDR3: TGTGCCAGCCGCACGAGCAATCAGCCCCAGCATTTT.